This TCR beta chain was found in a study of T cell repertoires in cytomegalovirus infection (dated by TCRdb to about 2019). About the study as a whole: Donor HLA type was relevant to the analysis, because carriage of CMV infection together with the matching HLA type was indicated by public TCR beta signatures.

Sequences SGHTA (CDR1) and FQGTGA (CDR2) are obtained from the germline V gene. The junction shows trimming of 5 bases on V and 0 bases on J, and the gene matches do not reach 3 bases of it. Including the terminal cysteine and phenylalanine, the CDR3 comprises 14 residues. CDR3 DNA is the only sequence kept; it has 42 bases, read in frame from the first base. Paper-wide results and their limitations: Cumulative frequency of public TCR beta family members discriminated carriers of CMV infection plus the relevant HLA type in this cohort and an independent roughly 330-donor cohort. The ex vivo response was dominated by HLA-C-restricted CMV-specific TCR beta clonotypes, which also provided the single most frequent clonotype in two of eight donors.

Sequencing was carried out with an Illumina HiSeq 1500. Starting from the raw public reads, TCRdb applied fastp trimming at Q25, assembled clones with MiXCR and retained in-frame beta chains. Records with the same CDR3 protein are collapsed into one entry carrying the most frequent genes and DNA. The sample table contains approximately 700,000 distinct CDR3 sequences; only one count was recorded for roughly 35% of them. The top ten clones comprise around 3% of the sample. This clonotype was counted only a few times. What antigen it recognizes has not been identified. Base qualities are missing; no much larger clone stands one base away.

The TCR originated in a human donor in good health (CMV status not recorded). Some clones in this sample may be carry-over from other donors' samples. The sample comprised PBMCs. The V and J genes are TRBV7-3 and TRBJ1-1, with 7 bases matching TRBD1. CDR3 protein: CASSKTGVNTEAFF. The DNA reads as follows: TGTGCCAGCAGCAAAACAGGGGTGAACACTGAAGCTTTCTTT.